The entry below describes one T cell receptor (beta chain). As yet, its antigen is unknown. Trimming took off 1 base at V and 0 bases at J, with 3 bases between the two ends. In germline, CDR1 is LNHDA, CDR2 SQIVND (reference sequence). The CDR3 covers 13 residues. The assay was immunoSEQ multiplex PCR, and TCRdb's table has in-frame clones only and misses some. The repertoire includes more than 50,000 clones, over 85% of them detected once, and around two fifths sits in the top ten. This sample is part of a study of siplizumab effects on memory and regulatory T cells. Study-level points and caveats: In siplizumab cultures, the suppressive function of proliferating Tregs remained unconfirmed. Proliferating CD4+ or CD8+ clones, roughly 80-97% of them, lacked an assignable naive or memory phenotype.

This TCR came from a human donor in good health. Sequencing was done on a sample of CD8+ T cells sorted from blood. The genes are TRBV19 and TRBJ1-1; D gene ambiguous. In DNA, the CDR3 is TGTGCCAGTAGTATAGCGGTGAACACTGAAGCTTTCTTT. Translated: CASSIAVNTEAFF.